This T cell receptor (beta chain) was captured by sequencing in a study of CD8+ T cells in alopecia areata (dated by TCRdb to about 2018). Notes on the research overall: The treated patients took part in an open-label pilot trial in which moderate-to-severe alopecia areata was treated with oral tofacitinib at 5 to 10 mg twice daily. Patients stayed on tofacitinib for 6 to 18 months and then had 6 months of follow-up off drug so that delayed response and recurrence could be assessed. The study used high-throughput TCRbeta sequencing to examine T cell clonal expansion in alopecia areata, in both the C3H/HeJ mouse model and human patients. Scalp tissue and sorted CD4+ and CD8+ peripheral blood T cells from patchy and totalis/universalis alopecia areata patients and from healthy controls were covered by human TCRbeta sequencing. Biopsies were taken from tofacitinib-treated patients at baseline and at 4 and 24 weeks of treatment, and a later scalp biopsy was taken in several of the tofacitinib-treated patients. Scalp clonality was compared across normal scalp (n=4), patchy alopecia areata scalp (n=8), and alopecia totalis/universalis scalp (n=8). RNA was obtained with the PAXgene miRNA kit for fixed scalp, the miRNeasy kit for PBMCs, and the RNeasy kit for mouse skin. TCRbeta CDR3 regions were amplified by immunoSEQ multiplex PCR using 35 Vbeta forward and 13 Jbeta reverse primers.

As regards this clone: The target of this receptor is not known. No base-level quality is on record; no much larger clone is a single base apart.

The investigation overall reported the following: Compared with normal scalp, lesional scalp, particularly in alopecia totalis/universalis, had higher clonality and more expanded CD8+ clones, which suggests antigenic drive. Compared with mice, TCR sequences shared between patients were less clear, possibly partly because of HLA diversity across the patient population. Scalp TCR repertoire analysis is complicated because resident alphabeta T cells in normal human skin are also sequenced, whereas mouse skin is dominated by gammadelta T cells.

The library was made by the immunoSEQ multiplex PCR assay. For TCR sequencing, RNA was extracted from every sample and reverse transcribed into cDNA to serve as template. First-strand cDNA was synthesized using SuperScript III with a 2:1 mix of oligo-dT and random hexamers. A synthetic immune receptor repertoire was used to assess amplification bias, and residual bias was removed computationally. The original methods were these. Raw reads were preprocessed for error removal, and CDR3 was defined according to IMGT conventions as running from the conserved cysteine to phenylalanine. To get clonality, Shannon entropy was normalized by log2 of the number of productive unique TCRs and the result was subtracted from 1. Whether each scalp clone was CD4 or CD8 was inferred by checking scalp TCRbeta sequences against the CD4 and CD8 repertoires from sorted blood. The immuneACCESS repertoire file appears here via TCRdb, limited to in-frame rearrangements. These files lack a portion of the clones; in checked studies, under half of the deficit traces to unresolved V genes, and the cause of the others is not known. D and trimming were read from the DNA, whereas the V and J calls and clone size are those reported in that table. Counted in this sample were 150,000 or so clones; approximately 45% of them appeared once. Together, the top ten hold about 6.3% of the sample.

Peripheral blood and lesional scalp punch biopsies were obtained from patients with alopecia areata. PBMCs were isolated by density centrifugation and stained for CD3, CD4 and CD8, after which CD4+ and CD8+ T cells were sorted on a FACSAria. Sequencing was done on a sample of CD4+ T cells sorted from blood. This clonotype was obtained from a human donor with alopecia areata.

The bases are TGCGCCAGCAGCCCACGGACAGGGTGGCAGGGCTACACCTTC. This encodes CASSPRTGWQGYTF. Recombination linked TRBV4-1 to TRBJ1-2; 8 nucleotides in the junction match TRBD1. For this chain, trimming is 4 bases at the V end and 8 bases at the J end, and the number of junction bases without a gene match is 9. CDR1 is given as MGHRA and CDR2 as YSYEKL, both from the germline V gene. The CDR3 contains 14 residues, cysteine and phenylalanine counted. Left in the record is the CDR3 DNA by itself, 42 bases read in frame from the first base.